This TCR beta chain was identified during a study of monozygotic twins with inflammatory bowel disease. The CDR3 runs 14 residues. In germline, CDR1 is SGHKS, CDR2 YYEKEE (reference sequence). Through template switching, UMIs that included a 6-nucleotide sample barcode were added. The authors ran two nested PCRs of around 15 and 9 cycles on TCRalpha and TCRbeta cDNA. One entry per CDR3 protein, without DNA, is what TCRdb gives after re-calling the 5' RACE reads. This table lists about 330,000 distinct CDR3 sequences. The sample taken for sequencing was blood. This TCR came from a human donor with ulcerative colitis or Crohn's disease, or a healthy co-twin of an affected twin (not recorded which). The rearrangement joins TRBV5-5 to TRBJ1-2; TCRdb calls TRBD1, which cannot be checked without DNA. The CDR3 protein is CASTQGTEAYGYTF.